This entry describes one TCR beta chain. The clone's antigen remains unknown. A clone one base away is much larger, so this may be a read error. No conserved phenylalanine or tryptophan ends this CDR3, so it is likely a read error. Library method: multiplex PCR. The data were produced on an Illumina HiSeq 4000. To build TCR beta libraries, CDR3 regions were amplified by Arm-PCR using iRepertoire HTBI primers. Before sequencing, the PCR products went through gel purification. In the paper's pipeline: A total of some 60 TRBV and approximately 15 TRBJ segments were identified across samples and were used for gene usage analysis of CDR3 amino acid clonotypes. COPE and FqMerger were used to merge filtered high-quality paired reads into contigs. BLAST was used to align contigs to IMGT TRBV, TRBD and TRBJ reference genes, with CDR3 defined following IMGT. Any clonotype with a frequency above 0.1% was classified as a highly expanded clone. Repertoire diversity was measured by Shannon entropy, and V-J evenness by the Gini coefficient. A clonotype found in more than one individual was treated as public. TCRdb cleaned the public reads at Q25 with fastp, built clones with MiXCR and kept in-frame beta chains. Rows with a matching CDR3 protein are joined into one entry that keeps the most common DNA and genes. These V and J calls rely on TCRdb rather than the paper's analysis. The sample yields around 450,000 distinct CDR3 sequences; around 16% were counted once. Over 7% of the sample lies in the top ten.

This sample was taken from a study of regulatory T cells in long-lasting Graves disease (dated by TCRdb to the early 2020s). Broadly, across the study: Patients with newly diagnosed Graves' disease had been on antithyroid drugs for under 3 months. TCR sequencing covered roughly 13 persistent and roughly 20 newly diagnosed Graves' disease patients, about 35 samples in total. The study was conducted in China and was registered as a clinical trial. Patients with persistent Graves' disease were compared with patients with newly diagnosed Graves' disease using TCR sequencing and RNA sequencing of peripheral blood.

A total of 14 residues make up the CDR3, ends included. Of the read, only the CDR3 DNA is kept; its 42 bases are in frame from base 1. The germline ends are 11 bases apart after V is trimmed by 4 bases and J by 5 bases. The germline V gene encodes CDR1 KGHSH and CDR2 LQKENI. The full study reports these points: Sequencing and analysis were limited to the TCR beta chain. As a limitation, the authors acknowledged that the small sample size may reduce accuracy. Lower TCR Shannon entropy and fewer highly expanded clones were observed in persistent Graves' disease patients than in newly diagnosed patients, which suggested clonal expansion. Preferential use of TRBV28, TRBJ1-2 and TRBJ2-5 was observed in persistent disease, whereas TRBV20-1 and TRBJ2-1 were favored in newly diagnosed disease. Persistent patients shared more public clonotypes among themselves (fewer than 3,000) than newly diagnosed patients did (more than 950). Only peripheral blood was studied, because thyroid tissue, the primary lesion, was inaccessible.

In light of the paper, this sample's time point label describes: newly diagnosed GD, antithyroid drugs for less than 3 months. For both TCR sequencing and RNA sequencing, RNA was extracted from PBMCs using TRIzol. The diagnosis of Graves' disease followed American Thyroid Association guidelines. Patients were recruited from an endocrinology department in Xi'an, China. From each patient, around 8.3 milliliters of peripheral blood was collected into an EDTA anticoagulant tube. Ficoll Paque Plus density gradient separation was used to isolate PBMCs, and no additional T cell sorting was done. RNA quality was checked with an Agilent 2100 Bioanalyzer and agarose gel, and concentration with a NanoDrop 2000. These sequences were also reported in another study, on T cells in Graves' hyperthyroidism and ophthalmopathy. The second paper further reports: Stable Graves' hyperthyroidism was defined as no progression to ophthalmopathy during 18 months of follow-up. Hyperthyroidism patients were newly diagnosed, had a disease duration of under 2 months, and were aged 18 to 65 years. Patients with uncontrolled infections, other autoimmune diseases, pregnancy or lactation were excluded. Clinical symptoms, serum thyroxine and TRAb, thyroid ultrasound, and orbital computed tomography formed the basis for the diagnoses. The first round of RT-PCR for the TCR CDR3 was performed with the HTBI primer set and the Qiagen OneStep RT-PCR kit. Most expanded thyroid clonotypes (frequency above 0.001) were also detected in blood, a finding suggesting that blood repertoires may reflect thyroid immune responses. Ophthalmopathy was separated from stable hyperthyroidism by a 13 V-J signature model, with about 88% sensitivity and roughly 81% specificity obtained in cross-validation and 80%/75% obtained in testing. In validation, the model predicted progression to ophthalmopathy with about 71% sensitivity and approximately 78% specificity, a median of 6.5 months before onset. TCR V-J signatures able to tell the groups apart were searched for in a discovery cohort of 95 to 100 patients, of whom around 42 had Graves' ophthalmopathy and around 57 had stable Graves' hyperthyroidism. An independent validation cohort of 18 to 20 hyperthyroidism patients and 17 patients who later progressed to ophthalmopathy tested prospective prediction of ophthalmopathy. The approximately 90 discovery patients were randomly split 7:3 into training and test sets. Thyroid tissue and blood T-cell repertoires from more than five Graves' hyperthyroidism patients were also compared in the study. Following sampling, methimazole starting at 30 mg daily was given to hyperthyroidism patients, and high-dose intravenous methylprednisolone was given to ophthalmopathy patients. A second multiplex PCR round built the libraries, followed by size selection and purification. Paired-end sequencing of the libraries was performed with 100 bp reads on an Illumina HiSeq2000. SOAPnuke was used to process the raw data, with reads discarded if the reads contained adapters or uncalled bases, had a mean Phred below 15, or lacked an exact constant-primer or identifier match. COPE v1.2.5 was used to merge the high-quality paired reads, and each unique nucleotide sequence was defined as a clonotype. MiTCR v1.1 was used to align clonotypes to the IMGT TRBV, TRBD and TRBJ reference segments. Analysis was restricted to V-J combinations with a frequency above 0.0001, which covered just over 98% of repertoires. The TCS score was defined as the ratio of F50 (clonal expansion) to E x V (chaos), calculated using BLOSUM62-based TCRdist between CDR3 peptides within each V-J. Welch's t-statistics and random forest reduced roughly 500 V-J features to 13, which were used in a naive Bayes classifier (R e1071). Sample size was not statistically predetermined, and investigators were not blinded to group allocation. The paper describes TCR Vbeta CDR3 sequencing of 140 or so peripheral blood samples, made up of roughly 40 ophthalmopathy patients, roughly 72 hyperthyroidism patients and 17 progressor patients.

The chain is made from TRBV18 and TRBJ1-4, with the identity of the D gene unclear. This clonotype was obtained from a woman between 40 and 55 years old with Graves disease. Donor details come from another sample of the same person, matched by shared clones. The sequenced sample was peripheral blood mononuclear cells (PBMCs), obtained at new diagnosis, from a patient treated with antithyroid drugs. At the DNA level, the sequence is TGTGCCAGCTCACAGCGTACGCAGAATGAAAAACTGTTTTTG. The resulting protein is CASSQRTQNEKLFL.